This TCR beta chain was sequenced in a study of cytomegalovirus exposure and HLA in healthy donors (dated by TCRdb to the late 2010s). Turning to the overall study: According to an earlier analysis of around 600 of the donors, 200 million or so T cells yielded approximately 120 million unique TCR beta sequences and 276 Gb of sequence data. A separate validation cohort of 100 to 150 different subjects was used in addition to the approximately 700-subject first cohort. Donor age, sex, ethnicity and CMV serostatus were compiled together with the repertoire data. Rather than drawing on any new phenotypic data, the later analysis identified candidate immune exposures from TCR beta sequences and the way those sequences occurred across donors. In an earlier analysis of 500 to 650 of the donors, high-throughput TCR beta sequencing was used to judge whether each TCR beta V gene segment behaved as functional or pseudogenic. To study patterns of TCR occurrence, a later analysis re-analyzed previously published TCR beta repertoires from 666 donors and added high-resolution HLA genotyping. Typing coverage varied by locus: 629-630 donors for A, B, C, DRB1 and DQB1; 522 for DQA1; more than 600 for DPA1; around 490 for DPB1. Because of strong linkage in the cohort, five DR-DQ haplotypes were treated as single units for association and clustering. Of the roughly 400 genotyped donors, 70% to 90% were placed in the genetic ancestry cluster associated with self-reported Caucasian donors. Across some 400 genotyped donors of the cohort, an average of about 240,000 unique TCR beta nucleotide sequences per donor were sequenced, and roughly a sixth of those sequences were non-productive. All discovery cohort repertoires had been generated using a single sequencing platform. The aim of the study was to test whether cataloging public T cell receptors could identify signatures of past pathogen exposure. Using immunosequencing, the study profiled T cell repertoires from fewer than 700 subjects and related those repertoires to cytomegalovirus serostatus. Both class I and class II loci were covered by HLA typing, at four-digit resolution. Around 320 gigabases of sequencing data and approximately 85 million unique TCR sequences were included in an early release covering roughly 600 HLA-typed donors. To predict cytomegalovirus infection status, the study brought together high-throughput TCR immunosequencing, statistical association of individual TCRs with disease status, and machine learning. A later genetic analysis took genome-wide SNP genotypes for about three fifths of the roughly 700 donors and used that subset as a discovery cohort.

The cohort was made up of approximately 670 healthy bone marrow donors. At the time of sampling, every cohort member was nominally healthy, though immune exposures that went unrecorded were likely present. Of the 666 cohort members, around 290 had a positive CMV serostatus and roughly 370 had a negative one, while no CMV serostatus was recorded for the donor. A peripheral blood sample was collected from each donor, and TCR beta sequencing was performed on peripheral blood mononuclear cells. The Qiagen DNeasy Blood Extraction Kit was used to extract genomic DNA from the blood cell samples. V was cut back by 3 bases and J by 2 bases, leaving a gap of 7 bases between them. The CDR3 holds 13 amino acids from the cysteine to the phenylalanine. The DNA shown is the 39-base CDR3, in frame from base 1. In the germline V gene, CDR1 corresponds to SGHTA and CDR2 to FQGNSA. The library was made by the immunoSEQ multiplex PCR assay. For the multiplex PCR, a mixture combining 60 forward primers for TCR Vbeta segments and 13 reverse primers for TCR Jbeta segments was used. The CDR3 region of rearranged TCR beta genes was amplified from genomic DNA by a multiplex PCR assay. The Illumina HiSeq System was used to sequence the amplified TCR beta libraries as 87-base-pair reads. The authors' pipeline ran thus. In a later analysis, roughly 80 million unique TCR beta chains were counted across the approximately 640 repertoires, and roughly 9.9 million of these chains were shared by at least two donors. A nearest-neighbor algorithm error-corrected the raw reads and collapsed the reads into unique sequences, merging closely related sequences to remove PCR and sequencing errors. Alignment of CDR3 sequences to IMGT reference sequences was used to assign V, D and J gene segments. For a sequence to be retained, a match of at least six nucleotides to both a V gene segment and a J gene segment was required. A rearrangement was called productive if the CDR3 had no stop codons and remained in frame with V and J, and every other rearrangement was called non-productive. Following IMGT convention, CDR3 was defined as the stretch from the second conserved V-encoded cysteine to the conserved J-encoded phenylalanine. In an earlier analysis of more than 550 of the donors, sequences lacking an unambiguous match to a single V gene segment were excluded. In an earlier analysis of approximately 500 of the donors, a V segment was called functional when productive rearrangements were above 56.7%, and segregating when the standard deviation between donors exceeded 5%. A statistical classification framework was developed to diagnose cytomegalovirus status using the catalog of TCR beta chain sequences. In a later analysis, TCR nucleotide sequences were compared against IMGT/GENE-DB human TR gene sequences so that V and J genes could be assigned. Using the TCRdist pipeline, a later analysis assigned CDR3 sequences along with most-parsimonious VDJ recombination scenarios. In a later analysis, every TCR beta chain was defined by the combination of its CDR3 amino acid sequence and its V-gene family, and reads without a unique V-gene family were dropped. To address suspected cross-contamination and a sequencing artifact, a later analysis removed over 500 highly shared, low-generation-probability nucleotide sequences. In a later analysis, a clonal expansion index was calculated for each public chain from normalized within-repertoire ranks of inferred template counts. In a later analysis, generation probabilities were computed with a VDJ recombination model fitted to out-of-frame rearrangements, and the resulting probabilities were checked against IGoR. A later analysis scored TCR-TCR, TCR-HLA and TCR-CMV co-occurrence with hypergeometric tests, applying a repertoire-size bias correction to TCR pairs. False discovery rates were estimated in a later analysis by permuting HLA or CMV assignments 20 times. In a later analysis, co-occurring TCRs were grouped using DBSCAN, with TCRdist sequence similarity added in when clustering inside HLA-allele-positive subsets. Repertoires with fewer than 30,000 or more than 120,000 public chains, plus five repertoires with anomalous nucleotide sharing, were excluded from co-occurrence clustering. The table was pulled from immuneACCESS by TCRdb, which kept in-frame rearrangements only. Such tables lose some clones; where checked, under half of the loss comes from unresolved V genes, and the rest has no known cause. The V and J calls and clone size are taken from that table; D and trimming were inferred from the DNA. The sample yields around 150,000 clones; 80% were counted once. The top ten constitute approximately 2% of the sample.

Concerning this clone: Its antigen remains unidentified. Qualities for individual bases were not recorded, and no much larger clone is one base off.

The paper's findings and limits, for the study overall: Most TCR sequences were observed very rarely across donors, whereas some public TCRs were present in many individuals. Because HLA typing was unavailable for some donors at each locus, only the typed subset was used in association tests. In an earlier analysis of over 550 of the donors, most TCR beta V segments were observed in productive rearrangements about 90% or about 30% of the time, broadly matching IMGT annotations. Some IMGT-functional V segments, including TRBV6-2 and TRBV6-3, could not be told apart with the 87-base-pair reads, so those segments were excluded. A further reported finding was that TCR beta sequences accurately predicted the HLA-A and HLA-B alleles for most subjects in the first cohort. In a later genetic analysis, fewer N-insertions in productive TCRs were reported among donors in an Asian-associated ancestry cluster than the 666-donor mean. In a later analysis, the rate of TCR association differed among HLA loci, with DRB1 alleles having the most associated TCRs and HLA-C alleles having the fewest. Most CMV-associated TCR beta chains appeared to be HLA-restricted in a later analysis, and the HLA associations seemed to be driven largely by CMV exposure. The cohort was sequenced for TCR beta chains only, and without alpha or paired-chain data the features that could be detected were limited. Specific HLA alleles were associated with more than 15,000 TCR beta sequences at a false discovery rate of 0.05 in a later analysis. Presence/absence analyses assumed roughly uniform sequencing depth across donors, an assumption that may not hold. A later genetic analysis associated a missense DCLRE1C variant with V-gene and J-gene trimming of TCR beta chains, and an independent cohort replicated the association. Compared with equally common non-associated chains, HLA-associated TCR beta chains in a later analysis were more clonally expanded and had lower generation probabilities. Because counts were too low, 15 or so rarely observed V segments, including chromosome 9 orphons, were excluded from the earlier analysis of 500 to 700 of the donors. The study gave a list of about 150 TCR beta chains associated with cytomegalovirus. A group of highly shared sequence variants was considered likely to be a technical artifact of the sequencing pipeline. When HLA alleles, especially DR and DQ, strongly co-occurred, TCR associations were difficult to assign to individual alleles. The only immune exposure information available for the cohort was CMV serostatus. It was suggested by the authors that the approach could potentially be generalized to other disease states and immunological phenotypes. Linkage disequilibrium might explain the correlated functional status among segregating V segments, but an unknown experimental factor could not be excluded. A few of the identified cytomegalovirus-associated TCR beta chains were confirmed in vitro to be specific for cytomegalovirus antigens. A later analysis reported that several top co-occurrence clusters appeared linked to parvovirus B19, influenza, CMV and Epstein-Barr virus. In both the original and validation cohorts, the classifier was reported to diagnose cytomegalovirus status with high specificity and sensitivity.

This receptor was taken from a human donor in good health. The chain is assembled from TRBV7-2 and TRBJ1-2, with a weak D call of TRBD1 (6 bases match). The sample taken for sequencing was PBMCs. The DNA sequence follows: TGTGCCAGCAGCTTCACAGGGAACTATGGCTACACCTTC. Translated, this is CASSFTGNYGYTF.